These 3 T cell receptor beta chains came from one sample sequenced in a study of radiation and T cells in renal cell carcinoma. Sequencing used immunoSEQ multiplex PCR; TCRdb keeps in-frame clones, though not all of them. The repertoire includes 150,000 to 190,000 clones, roughly 89% of them detected once, and 13% sits in the top ten. The sample's time point: blood 2 weeks post-SBRT. Treatment in this sample: 15 Gy SBRT to primary tumor, nephrectomy 4 weeks later. Sequences were derived from blood, sampled from a patient whose treatment included radiotherapy and nephrectomy. All receptors come from a woman between 45 and 65 years old with renal cell carcinoma.

V and J are TRBV5-1 and TRBJ1-4, with 9 bases that match TRBD1. The CDR3 consists of 16 residues. V shed 3 bases, J shed 8 bases, and the junction held 11 bases outside the gene matches. Germline lookup yields CDR1 SGHRS and CDR2 YFSETQ. The CDR3 loop is CASSSGVGTGHEKLFF. In DNA, the CDR3 is TGCGCCAGCAGCTCCGGTGTTGGGACAGGGCACGAAAAACTGTTTTTT.

The V call is TRBV7-8, the J call TRBJ2-2, with 7 bases identical to TRBD1. Germline trimming cut 2 bases from V and 6 bases from J; bases unmatched to any gene: 9. The CDR3 runs 16 residues. CDR1 is SGHVS and CDR2 is FQNEAQ in the germline V gene. CDR3 DNA sequence: TGTGCCAGCAGCTTACGTCCAGGGGGTTTCGCCGGGGAGCTGTTTTTT. Translated, it gives CASSLRPGGFAGELFF.

V gene TRBV19 combines with J gene TRBJ1-4; D gene unclear. This CDR3 has 15 amino acids. Germline V gives CDR1 LNHDA, CDR2 SQIVND (reference sequence). V lost 2 bases, J lost 8 bases, and 15 bases lay in between. DNA of the CDR3: TGTGCCAGTAGTATAACCGGACCGGGCGCAGAAAAACTGTTTTTT. As protein: CASSITGPGAEKLFF.